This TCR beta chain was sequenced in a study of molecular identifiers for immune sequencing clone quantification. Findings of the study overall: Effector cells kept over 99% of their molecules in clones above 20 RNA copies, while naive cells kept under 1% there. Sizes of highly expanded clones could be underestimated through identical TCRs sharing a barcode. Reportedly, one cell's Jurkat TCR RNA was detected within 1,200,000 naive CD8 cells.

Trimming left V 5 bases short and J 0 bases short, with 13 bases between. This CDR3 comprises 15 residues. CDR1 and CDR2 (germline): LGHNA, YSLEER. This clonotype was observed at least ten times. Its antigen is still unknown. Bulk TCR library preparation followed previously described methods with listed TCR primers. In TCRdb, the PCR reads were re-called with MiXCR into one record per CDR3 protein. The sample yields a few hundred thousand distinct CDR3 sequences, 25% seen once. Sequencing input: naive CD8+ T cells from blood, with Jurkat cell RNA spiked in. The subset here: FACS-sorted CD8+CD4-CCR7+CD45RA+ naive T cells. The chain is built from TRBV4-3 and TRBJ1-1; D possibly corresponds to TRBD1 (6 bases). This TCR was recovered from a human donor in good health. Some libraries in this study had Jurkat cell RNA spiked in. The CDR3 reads CASSSQTGLNTEAFF. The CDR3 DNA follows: TGCGCCAGCAGCTCACAAACAGGGTTGAACACTGAAGCTTTCTTT.